The rows below give T cell receptor beta chains drawn from one sample of a study of OX40 agonist ivuxolimab in advanced cancers. TCRdb's copy holds only in-frame clones and misses some; the assay was immunoSEQ multiplex PCR. This table has more than 65,000 clones, approximately 93% appearing once. The specimen was CD4+ or CD8+ T cells sorted from blood, collected in a trial of the OX40 agonist ivuxolimab. The receptors derive from an adult with an advanced solid tumor such as melanoma, head and neck, liver or kidney cancer. The CDR3 runs from the conserved cysteine through the conserved F or W. The order of the fields is J gene, CDR3 length, clone size, D gene, V gene, CDR3 DNA, CDR3 protein. The D gene is left open where the match is weak. The size of a clone is reported for some rows only, either as once, few or many, or as a class for expanded clones.

J gene: TRBJ2-3
CDR3 length: 17
clone size: few
D gene: TRBD2
V gene: TRBV6-4
CDR3 DNA: TGTGCCAGCAGTTCCACACCCACTAGCGGACACACAGATACGCAGTATTTT
CDR3 protein: CASSSTPTSGHTDTQYF

J gene: TRBJ2-7
CDR3 length: 12
clone size: NA
D gene: TRBD2
V gene: TRBV5-1
CDR3 DNA: TGCGCCAGCAGCCAGCGGGGGGACGAGCAGTACTTC
CDR3 protein: CASSQRGDEQYF

J gene: TRBJ2-5
CDR3 length: 15
clone size: few
D gene: TRBD1
V gene: TRBV19
CDR3 DNA: TGTGCCAGTAGTCTCGGACAGGGGCAGCAAGAGACCCAGTACTTC
CDR3 protein: CASSLGQGQQETQYF

J gene: TRBJ2-1
CDR3 length: 14
clone size: NA
D gene: TRBD1
V gene: TRBV5-4
CDR3 DNA: TGTGCCAGCAGCTACCGGGACAGACACAATGAGCAGTTCTTC
CDR3 protein: CASSYRDRHNEQFF

J gene: TRBJ2-7
CDR3 length: 16
clone size: NA
D gene: TRBD2
V gene: TRBV25-1
CDR3 DNA: TGTGCCAGCAGTGCCGGGACTAGCGGGAGGGCCGACGAGCAGTACTTC
CDR3 protein: CASSAGTSGRADEQYF

J gene: TRBJ2-3
CDR3 length: 16
clone size: NA
D gene: NA
V gene: TRBV19
CDR3 DNA: TGTGCCAGTAGTTCTCTCGGGCCCGGACCCACAGATACGCAGTATTTT
CDR3 protein: CASSSLGPGPTDTQYF

J gene: TRBJ1-3
CDR3 length: 13
clone size: NA
D gene: NA
V gene: TRBV5-1
CDR3 DNA: TGCGCCAGCAGCTGGGGGCAGGGAAACACCATATATTTT
CDR3 protein: CASSWGQGNTIYF

J gene: TRBJ2-7
CDR3 length: 15
clone size: NA
D gene: TRBD1
V gene: TRBV6-5
CDR3 DNA: TGTGCCAGCAGTTACTCGCGACAGGGCTCCAACGAGCAGTACTTC
CDR3 protein: CASSYSRQGSNEQYF

J gene: TRBJ1-1
CDR3 length: 13
clone size: NA
D gene: TRBD1
V gene: TRBV19
CDR3 DNA: TGTGCCAGTAGTACCGGGGACAGCCTGGGAGCTTTCTTT
CDR3 protein: CASSTGDSLGAFF

J gene: TRBJ2-2
CDR3 length: 12
clone size: NA
D gene: NA
V gene: TRBV5-1
CDR3 DNA: TGCGCCAGCGGGAAAGACACCGGGGAGCTGTTTTTT
CDR3 protein: CASGKDTGELFF

J gene: TRBJ2-2
CDR3 length: 15
clone size: NA
D gene: TRBD1
V gene: TRBV2
CDR3 DNA: TGTGCCAGCAGCGGGGACAGAAAGAACACCGGGGAGCTGTTTTTT
CDR3 protein: CASSGDRKNTGELFF

J gene: TRBJ1-1
CDR3 length: 15
clone size: NA
D gene: NA
V gene: TRBV6-1
CDR3 DNA: TGTGCCAGCAGTGAAGTTGTGGGGTGGGGCACTGAAGCTTTCTTT
CDR3 protein: CASSEVVGWGTEAFF

J gene: TRBJ2-2
CDR3 length: 16
clone size: NA
D gene: TRBD2
V gene: TRBV15
CDR3 DNA: TGTGCCACAGCAGTGGGGCTAGCGGGAGTGGTCGGGGAGCTGTTTTTT
CDR3 protein: CATAVGLAGVVGELFF

J gene: TRBJ1-4
CDR3 length: 19
clone size: NA
D gene: NA
V gene: TRBV5-5
CDR3 DNA: TGTGCCAGCAGCTTAGGGTTTGCTGGGTCCCCTGCAACTAATGAAAAACTGTTTTTT
CDR3 protein: CASSLGFAGSPATNEKLFF

J gene: TRBJ2-7
CDR3 length: 13
clone size: NA
D gene: TRBD2
V gene: TRBV30
CDR3 DNA: TGTGCCTGGAAAGGGACTAGCAATTACGAGCAGTACTTC
CDR3 protein: CAWKGTSNYEQYF

J gene: TRBJ1-2
CDR3 length: 14
clone size: NA
D gene: NA
V gene: TRBV9
CDR3 DNA: TGTGCCAGCAGCGTAGACACTGTAGACTATGGCTACACCTTC
CDR3 protein: CASSVDTVDYGYTF

J gene: TRBJ2-2
CDR3 length: 14
clone size: NA
D gene: TRBD1
V gene: TRBV7-8
CDR3 DNA: TGTGCCAGCAGCCCTTCGACAGGGTTCGGGGAGCTGTTTTTT
CDR3 protein: CASSPSTGFGELFF

J gene: TRBJ1-1
CDR3 length: 14
clone size: few
D gene: NA
V gene: TRBV5-1
CDR3 DNA: TGCGCCAGCAGCTTCACAGGAGCGGACACTGAAGCTTTCTTT
CDR3 protein: CASSFTGADTEAFF

J gene: TRBJ1-6
CDR3 length: 14
clone size: NA
D gene: NA
V gene: TRBV6-1
CDR3 DNA: TGTGCCAGCTTAGGGACAACGCATAATTCACCCCTCCACTTT
CDR3 protein: CASLGTTHNSPLHF

J gene: TRBJ2-1
CDR3 length: 16
clone size: NA
D gene: TRBD2
V gene: TRBV4-2
CDR3 DNA: TGTGCCAGCAGCCAAGGGACTAGCGGGAGGGACAATGAGCAGTTCTTC
CDR3 protein: CASSQGTSGRDNEQFF

J gene: TRBJ1-5
CDR3 length: 14
clone size: NA
D gene: NA
V gene: TRBV6-1
CDR3 DNA: TGTGCCACTTCCCCCGACGTGAGGGATCAGCCCCAGCATTTT
CDR3 protein: CATSPDVRDQPQHF

J gene: TRBJ1-5
CDR3 length: 12
clone size: once
D gene: NA
V gene: TRBV6-5
CDR3 DNA: TGTGCCAGCCGGGACGAAGCTCGGCCCCAGCATTTT
CDR3 protein: CASRDEARPQHF

J gene: TRBJ2-1
CDR3 length: 15
clone size: once
D gene: NA
V gene: TRBV19
CDR3 DNA: TGTGCCAGTAGTATAAGGGGCAACTCCTACAATGAGCAGTTCTTC
CDR3 protein: CASSIRGNSYNEQFF

J gene: TRBJ1-6
CDR3 length: 15
clone size: once
D gene: NA
V gene: TRBV19
CDR3 DNA: TGTGCCAGTAGAGGGGTCTTAGGCGTTAATTCACCCCTCCACTTT
CDR3 protein: CASRGVLGVNSPLHF

J gene: TRBJ2-7
CDR3 length: 14
clone size: few
D gene: NA
V gene: TRBV6-5
CDR3 DNA: TGTGCCAGCAGTTACGTCGGCAGAACCTACGAGCAGTACTTC
CDR3 protein: CASSYVGRTYEQYF

J gene: TRBJ1-1
CDR3 length: 12
clone size: NA
D gene: NA
V gene: TRBV2
CDR3 DNA: TGTGCCAGCCGGGACACGAACACTGAAGCTTTCTTT
CDR3 protein: CASRDTNTEAFF

J gene: TRBJ1-1
CDR3 length: 15
clone size: NA
D gene: TRBD1
V gene: TRBV6-6
CDR3 DNA: TGTGCCAGCAGCCAAGGGACAGCTTTGAACACTGAAGCTTTCTTT
CDR3 protein: CASSQGTALNTEAFF

J gene: TRBJ2-7
CDR3 length: 14
clone size: NA
D gene: TRBD2
V gene: TRBV5-1
CDR3 DNA: TGCGCCAGCAGCCCGGGACTAACCGGGGGCGAGCAGTACTTC
CDR3 protein: CASSPGLTGGEQYF

J gene: TRBJ1-1
CDR3 length: 13
clone size: once
D gene: NA
V gene: TRBV10-2
CDR3 DNA: TGCGCCAGCCGTGAAACAGGGAACACTGAAGCTTTCTTT
CDR3 protein: CASRETGNTEAFF

J gene: TRBJ1-1
CDR3 length: 16
clone size: NA
D gene: NA
V gene: TRBV2
CDR3 DNA: TGTGCCAGCAGTGAAGCTCGTGTCCGGGCGAATGCTGAAGCTTTCTTT
CDR3 protein: CASSEARVRANAEAFF

J gene: TRBJ1-4
CDR3 length: 14
clone size: NA
D gene: TRBD1
V gene: TRBV7-9
CDR3 DNA: TGTGCCAGCAGCGCACGGACAGGGAATGAAAAACTGTTTTTT
CDR3 protein: CASSARTGNEKLFF

J gene: TRBJ1-1
CDR3 length: 12
clone size: many
D gene: NA
V gene: TRBV2
CDR3 DNA: TGTGCCAGCGGCCGAAGGACGGATGAAGCTTTCTTT
CDR3 protein: CASGRRTDEAFF

J gene: TRBJ2-1
CDR3 length: 15
clone size: NA
D gene: NA
V gene: TRBV7-2
CDR3 DNA: TGTGCCAGCAGCTTAGCCGGAGCTCACTACAATGAGCAGTTCTTC
CDR3 protein: CASSLAGAHYNEQFF

J gene: TRBJ2-2
CDR3 length: 14
clone size: NA
D gene: NA
V gene: TRBV7-6
CDR3 DNA: TGTGCCAGCAGCTTATCCGGGTCCACCGGGGAGCTGTTTTTT
CDR3 protein: CASSLSGSTGELFF

J gene: TRBJ1-1
CDR3 length: 14
clone size: NA
D gene: NA
V gene: TRBV7-8
CDR3 DNA: TGTGCCAGCAGCCCCCGCACCTTGAACACTGAAGCTTTCTTT
CDR3 protein: CASSPRTLNTEAFF

J gene: TRBJ1-3
CDR3 length: 14
clone size: NA
D gene: NA
V gene: TRBV5-1
CDR3 DNA: TGCGCCAGCAGCGGGGGAACCGAAGGAAACACCATATATTTT
CDR3 protein: CASSGGTEGNTIYF

J gene: TRBJ1-1
CDR3 length: 14
clone size: NA
D gene: NA
V gene: TRBV29-1
CDR3 DNA: TGCAGCGTTGACCCCCAGGGGTTGAACACTGAAGCTTTCTTT
CDR3 protein: CSVDPQGLNTEAFF

J gene: TRBJ2-1
CDR3 length: 15
clone size: NA
D gene: TRBD2
V gene: TRBV9
CDR3 DNA: TGTGCCAGCAGCGTAGGAGGACTAGCGGGATCGGAGCAGTTCTTC
CDR3 protein: CASSVGGLAGSEQFF

J gene: TRBJ2-1
CDR3 length: 18
clone size: NA
D gene: NA
V gene: TRBV7-9
CDR3 DNA: TGTGCCAGCAGCTTACGCAGGTCGGGTACCGAAAAAACCAATGAGCAGTTCTTC
CDR3 protein: CASSLRRSGTEKTNEQFF

J gene: TRBJ2-1
CDR3 length: 15
clone size: NA
D gene: NA
V gene: TRBV19
CDR3 DNA: TGTGCCAGTAACACCCTGGTCGGGAGTTCGAATGAGCAGTTCTTC
CDR3 protein: CASNTLVGSSNEQFF

J gene: TRBJ2-1
CDR3 length: 15
clone size: once
D gene: TRBD2
V gene: TRBV5-4
CDR3 DNA: TGTGCCAGCAGCCCTAGCGGTCTCCGGGAGGATGAGCAGTTCTTC
CDR3 protein: CASSPSGLREDEQFF

J gene: TRBJ2-2
CDR3 length: 13
clone size: few
D gene: NA
V gene: TRBV7-9
CDR3 DNA: TGTGCCAGCAGTTTAATCAGTACCGGGGAGCTGTTTTTT
CDR3 protein: CASSLISTGELFF